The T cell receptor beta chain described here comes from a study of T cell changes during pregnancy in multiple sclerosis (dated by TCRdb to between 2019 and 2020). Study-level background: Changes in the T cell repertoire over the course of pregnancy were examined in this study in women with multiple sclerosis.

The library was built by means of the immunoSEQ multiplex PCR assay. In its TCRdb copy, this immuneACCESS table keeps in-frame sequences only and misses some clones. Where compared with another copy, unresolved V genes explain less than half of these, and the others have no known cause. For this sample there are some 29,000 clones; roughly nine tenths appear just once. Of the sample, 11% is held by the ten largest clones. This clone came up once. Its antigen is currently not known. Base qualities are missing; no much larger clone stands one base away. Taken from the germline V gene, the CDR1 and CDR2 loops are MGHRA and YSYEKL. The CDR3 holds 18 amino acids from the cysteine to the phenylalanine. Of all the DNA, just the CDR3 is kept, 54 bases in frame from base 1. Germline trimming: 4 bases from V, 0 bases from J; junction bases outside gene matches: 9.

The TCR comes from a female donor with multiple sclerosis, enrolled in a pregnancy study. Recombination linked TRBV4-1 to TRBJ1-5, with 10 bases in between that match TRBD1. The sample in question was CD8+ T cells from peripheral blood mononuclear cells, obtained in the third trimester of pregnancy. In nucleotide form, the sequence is TGCGCCAGCAGCCCTGGACAGGGGGTTTTTCATAGCAATCAGCCCCAGCATTTT. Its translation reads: CASSPGQGVFHSNQPQHF.